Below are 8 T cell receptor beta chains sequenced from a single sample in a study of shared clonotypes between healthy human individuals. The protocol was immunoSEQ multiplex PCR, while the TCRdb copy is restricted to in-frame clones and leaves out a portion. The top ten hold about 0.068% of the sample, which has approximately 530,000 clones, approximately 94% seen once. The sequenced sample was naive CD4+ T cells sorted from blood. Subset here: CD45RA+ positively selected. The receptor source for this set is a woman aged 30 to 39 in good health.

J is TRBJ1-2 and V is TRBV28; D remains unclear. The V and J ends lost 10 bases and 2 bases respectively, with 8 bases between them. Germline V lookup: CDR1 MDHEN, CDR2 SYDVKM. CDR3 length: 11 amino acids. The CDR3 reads CATVGNYGYTF. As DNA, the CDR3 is TGTGCCACGGTGGGAAACTATGGCTACACCTTC.

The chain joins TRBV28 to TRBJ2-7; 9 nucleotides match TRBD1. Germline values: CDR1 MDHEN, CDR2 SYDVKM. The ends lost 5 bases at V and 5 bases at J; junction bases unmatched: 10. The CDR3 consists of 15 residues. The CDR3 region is CASSPPGQGPHEQYF. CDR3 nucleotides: TGTGCCAGCAGTCCACCGGGACAGGGCCCCCACGAGCAGTACTTC.

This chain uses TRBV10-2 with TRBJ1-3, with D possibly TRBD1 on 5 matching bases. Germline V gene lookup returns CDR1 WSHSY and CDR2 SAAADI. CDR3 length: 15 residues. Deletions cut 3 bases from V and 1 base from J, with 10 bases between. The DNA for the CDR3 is TGCGCCAGCAGTGATTTGGGGCTATCTGGAAACACCATATATTTT. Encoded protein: CASSDLGLSGNTIYF.

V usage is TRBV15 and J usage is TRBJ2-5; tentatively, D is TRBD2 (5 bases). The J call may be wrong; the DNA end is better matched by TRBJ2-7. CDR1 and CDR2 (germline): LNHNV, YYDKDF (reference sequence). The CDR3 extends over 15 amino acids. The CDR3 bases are TGTGCCACCAGCAAACAAAGCGGACCGACGTACGAGCAGTACTTC. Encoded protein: CATSKQSGPTYEQYF.

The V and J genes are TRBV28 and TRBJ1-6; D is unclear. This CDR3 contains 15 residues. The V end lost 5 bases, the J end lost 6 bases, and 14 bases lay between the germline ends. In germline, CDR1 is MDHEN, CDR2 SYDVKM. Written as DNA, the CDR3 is TGTGCCAGCAGTCGTATTAAGATTGGTAATTCACCCCTCCACTTT. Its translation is CASSRIKIGNSPLHF.

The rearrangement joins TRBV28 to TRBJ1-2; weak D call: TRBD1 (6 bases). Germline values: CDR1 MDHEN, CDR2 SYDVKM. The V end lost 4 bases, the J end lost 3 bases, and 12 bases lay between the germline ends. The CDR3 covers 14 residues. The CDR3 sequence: CASSSGSGDYGYTF. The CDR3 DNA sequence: TGTGCCAGCAGTTCGGGGTCAGGGGACTATGGCTACACCTTC.

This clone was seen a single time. DNA for the CDR3: TGTGCCAGCAGTTTGGGCCCTGACAGGGATCAGCCCCAGCATTTT. As protein: CASSLGPDRDQPQHF. This sequence joins TRBV28 and TRBJ1-5; 7 positions agree with TRBD1. This CDR3 contains 15 residues. The V gene's germline CDR1 is MDHEN and CDR2 SYDVKM. The V segment lost 3 bases and the J segment 5 bases; nucleotides outside the gene matches: 7.

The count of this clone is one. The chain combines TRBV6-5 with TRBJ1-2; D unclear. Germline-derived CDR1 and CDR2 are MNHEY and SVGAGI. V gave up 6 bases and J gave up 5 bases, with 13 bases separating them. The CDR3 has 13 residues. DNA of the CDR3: TGTGCCAGCAGCTTCAAGCTCCATTATGGCTACACCTTC. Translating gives CASSFKLHYGYTF.